One and the same sample provided the 19 T cell receptor beta chains below, sequenced in a study of OX40 agonist ivuxolimab in advanced cancers. The protocol was immunoSEQ multiplex PCR, while the TCRdb copy is restricted to in-frame clones and leaves out a portion. Among fewer than 85,000 clones listed, approximately 83% were seen once. This specimen was CD4+ or CD8+ T cells sorted from blood, taken in a trial of the OX40 agonist ivuxolimab. Every receptor here comes from an adult with an advanced solid tumor such as melanoma, head and neck, liver or kidney cancer.

The chain carries TRBV5-1 and TRBJ2-1; 12 positions match TRBD1. Trimming took 7 bases from V and 7 from J; bases not matched to a gene: 3. CDR3 length equals 13 residues. Per the germline V gene, CDR1 is SGHRS and CDR2 is YFSETQ. CDR3 in DNA: TGCGCCAGCGGGACAGGGGGCGGAAATGAGCAGTTCTTC. Translating gives CASGTGGGNEQFF.

The V call is TRBV9, the J call TRBJ1-6; D remains unclear. CDR1 is SGDLS, CDR2 YYNGEE, per germline. The germline V and J ends were trimmed by 0 bases and 5 bases, with 0 bases remaining between them. This CDR3 is 12 amino acids long. The CDR3 reads CASSVDNSPLHF. CDR3 DNA sequence: TGTGCCAGCAGCGTAGATAATTCACCCCTCCACTTT.

This clone was counted only a few times. V usage is TRBV7-8 and J usage is TRBJ2-5, with TRBD1 as a possible D gene (6 bases). Germline V gene lookup returns CDR1 SGHVS and CDR2 FQNEAQ. CDR3 size: 16 residues. Trimming left V 1 base short and J 0 bases short, with 12 bases between. The CDR3 loop reads CASSLVHRTDQETQYF. The CDR3 DNA reads as TGTGCCAGCAGCTTAGTCCACCGGACAGACCAAGAGACCCAGTACTTC.

J is TRBJ1-1 and V is TRBV19; D unclear. The CDR3 is made up of 13 amino acids. V was clipped by 6 bases and J by 0 bases, with 8 bases between them. CDR1 and CDR2 from the germline V gene are LNHDA and SQIVND (reference sequence). CDR3 coding DNA: TGTGCCAGTAGGCGGCAATTGAACACTGAAGCTTTCTTT. Amino acids: CASRRQLNTEAFF.

The chain employs TRBV6-1 and TRBJ2-2; no reliable D call. Germline lookup yields CDR1 MNHNS and CDR2 SASEGT. The V gene lost 2 bases and the J gene lost 3 bases, with 13 bases spanning the gap. The CDR3 is 16 amino acids. CDR3: CASSELRMGYTGELFF. CDR3 DNA sequence: TGTGCCAGCAGTGAATTACGAATGGGGTACACCGGGGAGCTGTTTTTT.

The gene calls are TRBV7-3 and TRBJ2-7; D is possibly TRBD2 (5 bases). V lost 0 bases and J lost 7, with 7 bases in between. This CDR3 is built from 12 residues. Per the germline V gene, CDR1 is SGHTA and CDR2 is FQGTGA. CDR3 in DNA: TGTGCCAGCAGCTTAACGGGCGGGGAGCAGTACTTC. Translating it yields CASSLTGGEQYF.

V gene TRBV5-1 combines with J gene TRBJ2-5, with a tentative D call TRBD1 (7 bases). V lost 4 bases, J lost 1 base, and 11 bases lay in between. The V gene's germline CDR1 is SGHRS and CDR2 YFSETQ. The CDR3 sequence is 14 residues long. This CDR3 reads CASSAQGGQETQYF. CDR3 DNA: TGCGCCAGCAGCGCCCAGGGGGGCCAAGAGACCCAGTACTTC.

The chain combines TRBV23-1 with TRBJ1-5; maybe TRBD1 (5 bases). TRBV23-1 is given ORF status, its function remaining uncertain. Trimming took 3 bases from V and 1 from J, leaving 16 bases between them. The CDR3 length is 17 residues. The CDR3 DNA sequence: TGCGCCAGCAGTCAGCGGGGACGTTCATGGAGCAATCAGCCCCAGCATTTT. It translates to CASSQRGRSWSNQPQHF.

This chain joins TRBV19 and TRBJ1-2; 7 nucleotides agree with TRBD1. Germline CDR1 and CDR2: LNHDA and SQIVND (reference sequence). J lost 8 bases, V lost 5 bases, and 8 bases had no gene match. The CDR3 sequence is 13 residues long. CDR3 nucleotide sequence: TGTGCCAGTAGTGTAGGACAGGCGTTCGGCTACACCTTC. It encodes CASSVGQAFGYTF.

This chain links TRBV19 with TRBJ1-5, with 10 bases aligning to TRBD1. The CDR3 loop spans 15 amino acids. Trimming cost V 3 bases and J 7 bases; bases outside gene matches: 6. In germline, CDR1 is LNHDA, CDR2 SQIVND (reference sequence). As DNA, the CDR3 is TGTGCCAGTAGTATTTCGGCGACAGGGGGCCAGCCCCAGCATTTT. Residues: CASSISATGGQPQHF.

The CDR3 spells CASSVPDDQPQHF. In DNA, the CDR3 is TGTGCCAGCAGTGTACCAGACGATCAGCCCCAGCATTTT. The rearrangement uses TRBV2 and TRBJ1-5; D is unclear. CDR1 SNHLY and CDR2 FYNNEI come from the germline V gene. V lost 4 bases and J lost 5, with 9 bases in between. The CDR3 is 13 amino acids.

This clone was detected once. One end of the junction does not line up with germline, which may come from a read error. The chain uses TRBV5-3 and TRBJ1-2; D is unresolved. TRBV5-3 falls under the ORF class, with uncertain function. The CDR3 totals 12 residues. This chain's CDR3 is CASSLVGYGYTF. Here the CDR3 DNA reads TGTGCCAGCAGCTTGGTGGGTTATGGCTACACCTTC.

The rearrangement uses TRBV10-3 and TRBJ2-1, with D possibly matching TRBD2 (5 bases). Trimming took off 6 bases at V and 3 bases at J, with 9 bases between the two ends. Per germline, CDR1 ENHRY and CDR2 SYGVKD. The CDR3 is 13 residues long. The DNA for the CDR3 is TGTGCCATCAGGAGCCGGGACTACAATGAGCAGTTCTTC. Its protein product is CAIRSRDYNEQFF.

The rearrangement joins TRBV2 to TRBJ1-5, with D maybe TRBD1 (5 bases). This CDR3 region has 14 residues. The germline gives CDR1 SNHLY, CDR2 FYNNEI. The germline V and J ends were trimmed by 4 bases and 7 bases, with 14 bases remaining between them. CDR3 DNA sequence: TGTGCCAGCAGTGTATCCAGGGCACAGCAGCCCCAGCATTTT. Translating gives CASSVSRAQQPQHF. Looking up the rest from reference TRBV2 and TRBJ1-5 gives the full variable domain: EPEVTQTPSHQVTQMGQEVILRCVPISNHLYFYWYRQILGQKVEFLVSFYNNEISEKSEIFDDQFSVERPDGSNFTLKIRSTKLEDSAMYFCASSVSRAQQPQHFGDGTRLSIL.

This sequence joins TRBV5-6 and TRBJ1-1; the match to TRBD1 covers 7 bases. V shed 2 bases, J shed 4 bases, and the junction held 8 bases outside the gene matches. The CDR3 is made up of 15 amino acids. From germline, CDR1 is SGHDT and CDR2 YYEEEE. The chain's CDR3 is CASSLRQGWGTEAFF. The CDR3 nucleotides read TGTGCCAGCAGCTTAAGACAGGGCTGGGGCACTGAAGCTTTCTTT.

This clone appeared a single time. The chain couples TRBV11-2 to TRBJ2-7, with 7 bases aligning to TRBD1. Looked up from germline, CDR1 is SGHAT and CDR2 is FQNNGV. The CDR3 spans 13 residues. Germline trimming cut 5 bases from V and 2 bases from J; bases unmatched to any gene: 3. The CDR3 spells CASSEQGTYEQYF. The CDR3 DNA follows: TGTGCCAGCAGCGAACAGGGGACCTACGAGCAGTACTTC.

The count of this clone is one. The V gene is TRBV10-3, the J gene TRBJ1-5; tentative D call: TRBD1 (6 bases). The V and J ends lost 0 bases and 4 bases respectively, with 16 bases between them. The CDR3 covers 17 residues. Germline values: CDR1 ENHRY, CDR2 SYGVKD. In DNA, the CDR3 is TGTGCCATCAGTGAGTCGTCGTCGGACAGAACGAATCAGCCCCAGCATTTT. It is translated as CAISESSSDRTNQPQHF.

This clone has a handful of counts. This chain links TRBV10-3 with TRBJ2-5; perhaps TRBD2 as D (5 bases). From germline, CDR1 is ENHRY and CDR2 SYGVKD. V lost 3 bases and J lost 4, with 15 bases in between. CDR3 length: 15 residues. DNA of the CDR3: TGTGCCATCAGTGACCGGACCGGAGGTGGAGAGACCCAGTACTTC. This encodes CAISDRTGGGETQYF.

V and J are TRBV6-1 and TRBJ1-6; D ambiguous. V was shortened by 7 bases and J by 0 bases, with 7 bases between the two germline ends. The CDR3 loop spans 14 amino acids. Germline V lookup: CDR1 MNHNS, CDR2 SASEGT. CDR3: CASKTGSYNSPLHF. The CDR3 DNA reads TGTGCCAGCAAAACCGGCTCCTATAATTCACCCCTCCACTTT.